These 6 T cell receptor beta chains came from one sample sequenced in a study of identical twins. From the 5' RACE reads, TCRdb called clonotypes with MiXCR, one entry per CDR3 protein. The sample yields a few hundred thousand distinct CDR3 sequences, nearly 15% seen once. Another study also made use of these data, one on yellow fever vaccine responses in identical twins.

The source material was CD4+ T cells sorted from blood. The receptors were gathered from a woman younger than 30 in good health.

The V call is TRBV24-1, the J call TRBJ2-3; weak D call: TRBD2 (7 bases). Trimming removed 0 bases from V and 2 bases from J, with 20 bases in between. CDR3 length: 19 residues. Germline CDR1 is KGHDR and CDR2 is SFDVKD. CDR3 in DNA: TGTGCCACCAGTGATTTGCGTGGGGGGGCCCGCATGAACACAGATACGCAGTATTTT. Translation: CATSDLRGGARMNTDTQYF.

This sequence joins TRBV14 and TRBJ2-5, with D possibly matching TRBD2 (6 bases). The CDR3 is 14 residues long. Germline V gene lookup returns CDR1 SGHDN and CDR2 FVKESK. The ends were cut back, 4 bases at V and 3 bases at J, with 12 bases in the middle. CDR3 residues: CASSRREVEETQYF. CDR3 in DNA: TGTGCCAGCAGCCGCAGGGAGGTAGAAGAGACCCAGTACTTC.

This clonotype was seen many times. CDR3 residues: CASSYSYWDRNQPQHF. CDR3 coding DNA: TGTGCCAGCAGTTACTCGTATTGGGACAGAAATCAGCCCCAGCATTTT. The chain carries TRBV6-5 and TRBJ1-5; 7 nucleotides agree with TRBD1. CDR1 and CDR2 (germline): MNHEY, SVGAGI. The ends lost 0 bases at V and 4 bases at J; junction bases unmatched: 6. CDR3 length: 16 residues.

This clonotype was picked up a small number of times. CDR3 loop: CASSYSVTGGMNEQFF. CDR3 in DNA: TGTGCCAGCAGTTACTCCGTCACGGGAGGGATGAATGAGCAGTTCTTC. V usage is TRBV6-5 and J usage is TRBJ2-1; 8 nucleotides line up with TRBD2. This CDR3 contains 16 residues. Germline-derived CDR1 and CDR2 are MNHEY and SVGAGI. Trimming cost V 0 bases and J 7 bases; bases outside gene matches: 8.

This clonotype was recorded a few times. The chain is built from TRBV6-1 and TRBJ1-1; a weak D match, TRBD1 (6 bases). The germline gives CDR1 MNHNS, CDR2 SASEGT. The CDR3 sequence is 14 residues long. The ends were cut back, 9 bases at V and 5 bases at J, with 19 bases in the middle. The CDR3 nucleotides read TGTGCCAGTCTGACCCGAGGGGGGTTGACTGAAGCTTTCTTT. Amino acid sequence: CASLTRGGLTEAFF.

The chain uses TRBV6-1 and TRBJ2-5, with D perhaps assigned TRBD1 or TRBD2 (6 bases each). Trimming removed 4 bases at V and 5 bases at J, with 14 bases between. Germline CDR1 is MNHNS and CDR2 is SASEGT. The CDR3 is 14 residues long. The CDR3 region is CASSGWGAGETQYF. CDR3 coding DNA: TGTGCCAGCAGTGGGTGGGGGGCTGGGGAGACCCAGTACTTC.